The next 5 T cell receptor beta chains were all read from a single sample in a study of cytomegalovirus exposure and HLA in healthy donors. Using immunoSEQ multiplex PCR, the repertoire was profiled, and TCRdb retains in-frame clones only, with some absent. Of tens of thousands of clones detected, 85% to 95% appear once; the ten largest clones hold about 4.3%. Sequenced material: PBMCs. The receptors derive from a man aged 18 to 29 in good health and CMV-seropositive.

The chain is built from TRBV10-3 and TRBJ1-2; the D is unclear. The CDR3 is made up of 15 amino acids. The germline V and J ends were trimmed by 1 base and 0 bases, with 9 bases remaining between them. Per the germline V gene, CDR1 is ENHRY and CDR2 is SYGVKD. CDR3 in DNA: TGTGCCATCAGTGAGTTAGCAGATGCTAACTATGGCTACACCTTC. Residues: CAISELADANYGYTF.

The V gene is TRBV4-3, the J gene TRBJ2-7; 8 nucleotides match TRBD1. The CDR3 covers 13 residues. Germline CDR1 and CDR2: LGHNA and YSLEER. J was trimmed by 6 bases and V by 5 bases; bases with no gene match: 6. CDR3 in DNA: TGCGCCAGCAGCATAGACAGGGGTCTCGAGCAGTACTTC. It specifies CASSIDRGLEQYF.

The V gene is TRBV4-3, the J gene TRBJ2-7, with TRBD2 identical over 10 bases. With 0 bases clipped from V and 7 bases from J, the junction kept 21 bases outside the gene matches. Germline V gene data show CDR1 as LGHNA and CDR2 as YSLEER. This CDR3 comprises 20 residues. CDR3 nucleotide sequence: TGCGCCAGCAGCCAAGACCTGGGGGCAGCGGGAGGGGGTTCACTACAGGAGCAGTACTTC. This gives the protein CASSQDLGAAGGGSLQEQYF.

The chain has TRBV19 and TRBJ1-5; TRBD1 is a possible D gene (6 bases). The CDR3 is made up of 14 amino acids. Germline CDR1 LNHDA, CDR2 SQIVND (reference sequence). Trimming shortened V by 6 bases and J by 6 bases, and 15 bases separated the two germline ends. CDR3 sequence (DNA): TGTGCCAGTAGCGGGACACCATTTCCTCAGCCCCAGCATTTT. Encoded protein: CASSGTPFPQPQHF.

This chain joins TRBV7-2 and TRBJ2-7, with 9 positions matching TRBD1. In germline, CDR1 is SGHTA, CDR2 FQGNSA. V lost 5 bases to trimming and J lost 2 bases; unmatched junction nucleotides: 10. The CDR3 consists of 16 residues. CDR3 sequence: CASSPWTGAMTYEQYF. As DNA, the CDR3 is TGTGCCAGCAGCCCATGGACAGGGGCTATGACCTACGAGCAGTACTTC.